This TCR beta chain was retrieved from a study of T cell changes during pregnancy in multiple sclerosis. Here immunoSEQ multiplex PCR was the method, and the copy in TCRdb shows in-frame clones only, minus some. This sample carries about 30,000 clones, 92% of them seen once, and the ten largest clones take 4.8%. Sequences were derived from peripheral blood, sampled in the first trimester of pregnancy. This TCR derives from a female donor in good health, enrolled as a control in a pregnancy study.

CDR3 coding DNA: TGTGCCAGCAGCGGGGCAGGCACAGGGGCAGGAAACACCATATATTTT. It is translated as CASSGAGTGAGNTIYF. J is TRBJ1-3 and V is TRBV9; 7 positions match TRBD1. This CDR3 region has 16 residues. Germline CDR1 reads SGDLS; CDR2 reads YYNGEE. J lost 4 bases, V lost 3 bases, and 10 bases had no gene match.